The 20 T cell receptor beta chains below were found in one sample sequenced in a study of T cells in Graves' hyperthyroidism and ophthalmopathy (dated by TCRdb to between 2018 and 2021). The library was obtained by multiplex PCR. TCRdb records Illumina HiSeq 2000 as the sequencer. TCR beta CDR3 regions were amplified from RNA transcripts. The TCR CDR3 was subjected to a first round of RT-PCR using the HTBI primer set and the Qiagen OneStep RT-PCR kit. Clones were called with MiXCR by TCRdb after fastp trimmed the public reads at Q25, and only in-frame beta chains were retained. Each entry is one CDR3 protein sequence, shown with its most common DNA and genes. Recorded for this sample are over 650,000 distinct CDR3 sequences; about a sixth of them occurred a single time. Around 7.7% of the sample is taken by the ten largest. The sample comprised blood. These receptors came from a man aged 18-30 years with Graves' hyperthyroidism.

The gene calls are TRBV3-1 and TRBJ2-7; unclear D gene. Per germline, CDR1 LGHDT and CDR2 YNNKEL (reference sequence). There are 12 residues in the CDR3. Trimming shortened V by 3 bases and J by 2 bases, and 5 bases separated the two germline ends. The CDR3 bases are TGTGCCAGCAGCCAGAATACCTACGAGCAGTACTTC. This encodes CASSQNTYEQYF.

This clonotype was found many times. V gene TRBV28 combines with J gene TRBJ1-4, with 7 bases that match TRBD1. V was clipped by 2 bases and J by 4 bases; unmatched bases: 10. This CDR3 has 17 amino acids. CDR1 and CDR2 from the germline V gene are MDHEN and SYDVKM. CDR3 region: CASSLPQTGTFNEKLFF. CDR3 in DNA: TGTGCCAGCAGTTTACCCCAGACAGGGACCTTTAATGAAAAACTGTTTTTT. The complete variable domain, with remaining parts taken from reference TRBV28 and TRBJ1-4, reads DVKVTQSSRYLVKRTGEKVFLECVQDMDHENMFWYRQDPGLGLRLIYFSYDVKMKEKGDIPEGYSVSREKKERFSLILESASTNQTSMYLCASSLPQTGTFNEKLFFGSGTQLSVL.

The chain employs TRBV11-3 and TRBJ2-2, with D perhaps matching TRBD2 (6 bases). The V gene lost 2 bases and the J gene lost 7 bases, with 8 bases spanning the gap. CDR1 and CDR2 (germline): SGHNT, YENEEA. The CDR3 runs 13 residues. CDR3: CASSLQGGGELFF. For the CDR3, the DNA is TGTGCCAGCAGCTTACAGGGAGGCGGGGAGCTGTTTTTT.

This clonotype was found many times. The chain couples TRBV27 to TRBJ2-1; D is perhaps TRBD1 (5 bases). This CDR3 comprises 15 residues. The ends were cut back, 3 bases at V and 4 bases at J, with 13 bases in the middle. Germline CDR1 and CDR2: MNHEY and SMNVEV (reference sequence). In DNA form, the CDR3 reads TGTGCCAGCAGTTTTAGGGGTCCCGGTTACAATGAGCAGTTCTTC. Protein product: CASSFRGPGYNEQFF.

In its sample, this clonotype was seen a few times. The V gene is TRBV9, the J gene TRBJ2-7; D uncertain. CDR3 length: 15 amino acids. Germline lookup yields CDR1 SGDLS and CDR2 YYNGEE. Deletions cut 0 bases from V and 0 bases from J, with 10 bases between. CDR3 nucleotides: TGTGCCAGCAGCGTAGGCAGTACCGGCTCCTACGAGCAGTACTTC. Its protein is CASSVGSTGSYEQYF.

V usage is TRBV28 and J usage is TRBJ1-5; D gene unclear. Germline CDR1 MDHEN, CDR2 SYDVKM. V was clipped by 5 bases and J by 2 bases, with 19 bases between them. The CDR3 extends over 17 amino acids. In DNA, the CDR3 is TGTGCCAGCAGTCCCTTTGTGGTTAGGGATGGCAATCAGCCCCAGCATTTT. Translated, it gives CASSPFVVRDGNQPQHF.

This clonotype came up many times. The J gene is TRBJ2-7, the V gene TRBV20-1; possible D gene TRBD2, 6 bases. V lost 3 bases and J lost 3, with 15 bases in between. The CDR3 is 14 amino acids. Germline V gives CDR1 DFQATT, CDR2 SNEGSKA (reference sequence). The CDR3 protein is CSASSAGGVYEQYF. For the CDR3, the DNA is TGCAGTGCTAGTTCAGCGGGTGGAGTCTACGAGCAGTACTTC.

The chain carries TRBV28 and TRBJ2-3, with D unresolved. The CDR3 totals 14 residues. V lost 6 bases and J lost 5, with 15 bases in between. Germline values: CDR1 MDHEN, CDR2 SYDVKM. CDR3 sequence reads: CASRYRLVGDTQYF. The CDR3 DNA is TGTGCCAGCAGGTACAGACTGGTCGGAGATACGCAGTATTTT.

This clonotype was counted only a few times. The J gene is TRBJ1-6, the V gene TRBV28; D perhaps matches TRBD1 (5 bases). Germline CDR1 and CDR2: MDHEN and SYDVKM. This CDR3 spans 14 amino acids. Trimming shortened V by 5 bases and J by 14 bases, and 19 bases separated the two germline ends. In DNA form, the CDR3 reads TGTGCCAGCAGTGCGGGATTAGTGATAGGGGCCCTCCACTTT. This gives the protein CASSAGLVIGALHF.

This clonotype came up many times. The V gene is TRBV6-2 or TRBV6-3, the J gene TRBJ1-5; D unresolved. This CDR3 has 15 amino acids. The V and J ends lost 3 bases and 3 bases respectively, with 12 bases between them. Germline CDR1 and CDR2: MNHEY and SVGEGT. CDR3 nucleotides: TGTGCCAGCAGTTATTTGACTACGGACAATCAGCCCCAGCATTTT. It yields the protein CASSYLTTDNQPQHF.

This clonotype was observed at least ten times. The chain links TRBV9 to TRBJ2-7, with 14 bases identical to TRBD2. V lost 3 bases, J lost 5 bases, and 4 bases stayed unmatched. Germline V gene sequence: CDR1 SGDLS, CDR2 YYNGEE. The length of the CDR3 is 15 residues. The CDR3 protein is CASSAGLAGVNEQYF. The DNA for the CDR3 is TGTGCCAGCAGCGCGGGACTAGCGGGAGTAAACGAGCAGTACTTC.

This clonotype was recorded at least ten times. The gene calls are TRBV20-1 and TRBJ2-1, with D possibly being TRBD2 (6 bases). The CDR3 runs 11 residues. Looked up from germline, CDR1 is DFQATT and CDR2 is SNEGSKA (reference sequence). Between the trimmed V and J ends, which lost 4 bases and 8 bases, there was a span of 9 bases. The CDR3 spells CSATSGDEQFF. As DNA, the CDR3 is TGCAGTGCTACTTCGGGGGATGAGCAGTTCTTC.

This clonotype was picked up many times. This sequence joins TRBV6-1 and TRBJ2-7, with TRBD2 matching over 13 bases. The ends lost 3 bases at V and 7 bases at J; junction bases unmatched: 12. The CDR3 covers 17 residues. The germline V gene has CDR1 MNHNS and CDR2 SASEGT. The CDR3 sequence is CASSDLGLAGPPWEQYF. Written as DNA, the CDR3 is TGTGCCAGCAGTGACTTGGGACTAGCGGGACCCCCCTGGGAGCAGTACTTC.

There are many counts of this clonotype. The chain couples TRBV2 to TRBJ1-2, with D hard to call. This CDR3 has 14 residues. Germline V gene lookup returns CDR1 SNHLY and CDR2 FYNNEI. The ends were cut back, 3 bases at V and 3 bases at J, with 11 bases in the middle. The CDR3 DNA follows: TGTGCCAGCAGTGACGGCGGGTTTCACTATGGCTACACCTTC. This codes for CASSDGGFHYGYTF. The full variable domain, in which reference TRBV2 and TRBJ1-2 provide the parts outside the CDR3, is EPEVTQTPSHQVTQMGQEVILRCVPISNHLYFYWYRQILGQKVEFLVSFYNNEISEKSEIFDDQFSVERPDGSNFTLKIRSTKLEDSAMYFCASSDGGFHYGYTFGSGTRLTVV.

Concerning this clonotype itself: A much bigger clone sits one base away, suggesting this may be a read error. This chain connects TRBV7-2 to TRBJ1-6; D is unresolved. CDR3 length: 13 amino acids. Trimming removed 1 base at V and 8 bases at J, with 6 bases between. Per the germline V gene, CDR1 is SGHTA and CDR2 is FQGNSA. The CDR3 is CASSLGRDSPLHF. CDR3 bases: TGTGCCAGCAGCTTAGGGCGGGATTCACCCCTCCACTTT. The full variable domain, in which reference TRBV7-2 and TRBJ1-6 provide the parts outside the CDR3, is GAGVSQSPSNKVTEKGKDVELRCDPISGHTALYWYRQSLGQGLEFLIYFQGNSAPDKSGLPSDRFSAERTGGSVSTLTIQRTQQEDSAVYLCASSLGRDSPLHFGNGTRLTVT.

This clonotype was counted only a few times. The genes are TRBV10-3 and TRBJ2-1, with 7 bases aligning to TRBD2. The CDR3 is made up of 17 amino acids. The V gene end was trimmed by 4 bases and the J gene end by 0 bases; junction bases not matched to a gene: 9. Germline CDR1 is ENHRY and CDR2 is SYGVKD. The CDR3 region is CAISGPSSGSSYNEQFF. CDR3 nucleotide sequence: TGTGCCATCAGTGGCCCATCTAGCGGTAGCTCCTACAATGAGCAGTTCTTC.

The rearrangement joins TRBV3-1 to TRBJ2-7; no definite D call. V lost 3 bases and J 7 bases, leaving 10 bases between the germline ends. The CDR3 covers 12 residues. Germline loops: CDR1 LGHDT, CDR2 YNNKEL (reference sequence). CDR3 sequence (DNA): TGTGCCAGCAGCCATTCGACCCGGGAGCAGTACTTC. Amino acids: CASSHSTREQYF.

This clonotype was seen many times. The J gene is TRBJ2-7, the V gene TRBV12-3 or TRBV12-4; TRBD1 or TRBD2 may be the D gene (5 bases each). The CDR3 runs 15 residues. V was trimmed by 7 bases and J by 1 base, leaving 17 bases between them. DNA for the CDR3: TGTGCCAGCACTATTTGGGGGAGAGAATCCTACGAGCAGTACTTC. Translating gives CASTIWGRESYEQYF.

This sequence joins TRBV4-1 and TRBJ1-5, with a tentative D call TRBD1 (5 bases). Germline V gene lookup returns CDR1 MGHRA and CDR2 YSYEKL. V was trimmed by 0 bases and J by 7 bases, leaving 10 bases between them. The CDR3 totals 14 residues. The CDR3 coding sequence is TGCGCCAGCAGCCAAGAAGGTGGGGACCAGCCCCAGCATTTT. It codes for CASSQEGGDQPQHF.

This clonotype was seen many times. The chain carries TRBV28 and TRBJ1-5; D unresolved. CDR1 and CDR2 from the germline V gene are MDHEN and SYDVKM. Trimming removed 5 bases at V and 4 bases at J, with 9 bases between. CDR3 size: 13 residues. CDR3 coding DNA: TGTGCCAGCAGTGACACTGCAAATCAGCCCCAGCATTTT. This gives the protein CASSDTANQPQHF.